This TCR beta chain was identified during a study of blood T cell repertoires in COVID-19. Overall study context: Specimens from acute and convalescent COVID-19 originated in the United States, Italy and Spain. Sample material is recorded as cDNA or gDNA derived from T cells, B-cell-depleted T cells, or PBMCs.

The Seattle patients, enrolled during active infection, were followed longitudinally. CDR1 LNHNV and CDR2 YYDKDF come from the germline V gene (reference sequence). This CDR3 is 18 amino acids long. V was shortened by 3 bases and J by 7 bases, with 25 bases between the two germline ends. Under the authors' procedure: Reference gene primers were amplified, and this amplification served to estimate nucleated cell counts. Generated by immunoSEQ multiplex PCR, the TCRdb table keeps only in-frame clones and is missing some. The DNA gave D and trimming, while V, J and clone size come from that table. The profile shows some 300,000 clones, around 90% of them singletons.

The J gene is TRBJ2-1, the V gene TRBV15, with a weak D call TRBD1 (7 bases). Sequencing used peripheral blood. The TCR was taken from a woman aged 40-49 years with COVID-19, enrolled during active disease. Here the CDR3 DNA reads TGTGCCACCAGCAGTAGGGGGCGCGGGATGGCCTTGCGAAATGAGCAGTTCTTC. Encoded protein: CATSSRGRGMALRNEQFF.